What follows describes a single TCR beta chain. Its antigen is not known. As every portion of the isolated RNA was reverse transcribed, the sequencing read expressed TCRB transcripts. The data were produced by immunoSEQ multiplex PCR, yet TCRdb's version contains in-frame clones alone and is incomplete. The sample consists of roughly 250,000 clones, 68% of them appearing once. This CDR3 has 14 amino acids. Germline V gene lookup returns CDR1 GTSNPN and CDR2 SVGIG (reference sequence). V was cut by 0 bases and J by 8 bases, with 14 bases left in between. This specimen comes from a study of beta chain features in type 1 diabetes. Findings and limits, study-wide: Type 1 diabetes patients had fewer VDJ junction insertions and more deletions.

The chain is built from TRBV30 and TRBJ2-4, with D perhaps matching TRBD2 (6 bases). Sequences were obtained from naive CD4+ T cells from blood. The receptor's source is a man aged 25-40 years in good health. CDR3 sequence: CAWSVGGALDIQYF. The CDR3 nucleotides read TGTGCCTGGAGTGTAGGAGGGGCGTTAGACATTCAGTACTTC.